Given below is one T cell receptor beta chain in context. The CDR3 extends over 15 amino acids. Germline CDR1 reads SGHRS; CDR2 reads YFSETQ. V shed 4 bases and J shed 3 bases, with 16 bases lying between them. Assay used: immunoSEQ multiplex PCR; TCRdb lists only in-frame clones, some missing. The sample lists thousands of clones; under 30% were seen once. The data were taken from a study of T cells in localized non-small cell lung cancer. The chain uses TRBV5-1 and TRBJ1-1; D perhaps matches TRBD1 (6 bases). This receptor was obtained from a male donor at least 60 years old with stage I lung adenocarcinoma. The material was lung tumor tissue, obtained before any cancer treatment. The CDR3 sequence: CASSPLGGRDTEAFF. The CDR3 DNA reads TGCGCCAGCAGCCCGTTGGGGGGGCGCGACACTGAAGCTTTCTTT. Using reference TRBV5-1 and TRBJ1-1 for the parts outside the CDR3, the full variable domain is KAGVTQTPRYLIKTRGQQVTLSCSPISGHRSVSWYQQTPGQGLQFLFEYFSETQRNKGNFPGRFSGRQFSNSRSEMNVSTLELGDSALYLCASSPLGGRDTEAFFGQGTRLTVV.